A selection of T cell receptor beta chains follows, all from one sample in a study of PD-1 blockade in classical Hodgkin lymphoma. Here immunoSEQ multiplex PCR was the method, and the copy in TCRdb shows in-frame clones only, minus some. The data show over 50,000 clones, 70% to 90% seen once. The sequenced sample was peripheral blood mononuclear cells (PBMCs), obtained before the fourth cycle of nivolumab. Every receptor here comes from a human donor with classical Hodgkin lymphoma. The CDR3 runs from the conserved cysteine through the conserved F or W. D genes are given only for firm matches. Only part of the rows carry a size: once, few, many, or a class if the clone is expanded.

V gene: TRBV5-6
D gene: .
clone size: .
J gene: TRBJ1-2
CDR3 DNA: TGTGCCAGCAGACGACGTTTGCTCTCTGGCTACACCTTC
CDR3 protein: CASRRRLLSGYTF

V gene: TRBV5-1
D gene: .
clone size: .
J gene: TRBJ2-1
CDR3 DNA: TGCGCCAGCAGCGCGGGACCTGGCGGGTACAATGAGCAGTTCTTC
CDR3 protein: CASSAGPGGYNEQFF

V gene: TRBV30
D gene: TRBD2
clone size: .
J gene: TRBJ2-1
CDR3 DNA: TGTGCCTGGAGTAGGGGGCGGACTAGCGCCTACAATGAGCAGTTCTTC
CDR3 protein: CAWSRGRTSAYNEQFF

V gene: TRBV20-1
D gene: .
clone size: .
J gene: TRBJ1-4
CDR3 DNA: TGCAGTGCTAGCCGGGGTGAAAAACTGTTTTTT
CDR3 protein: CSASRGEKLFF

V gene: TRBV5-1
D gene: .
clone size: .
J gene: TRBJ2-5
CDR3 DNA: TGCGCCAGCAGCGACGCCGGGCCTAACCAAGAGACCCAGTACTTC
CDR3 protein: CASSDAGPNQETQYF

V gene: TRBV5-1
D gene: .
clone size: .
J gene: TRBJ2-1
CDR3 DNA: TGCGCCAGCAGCCCCACAGGAGCCCTTAACAATGAGCAGTTCTTC
CDR3 protein: CASSPTGALNNEQFF

V gene: TRBV5-1
D gene: .
clone size: .
J gene: TRBJ1-6
CDR3 DNA: TGCGCCAGCAGCTTGGAAGGCGCCGGAAATTCACCCCTCCACTTT
CDR3 protein: CASSLEGAGNSPLHF

V gene: TRBV12-5
D gene: .
clone size: .
J gene: TRBJ1-3
CDR3 DNA: TGTGCTAGTGGTTCGGGAGCTGGAAACACCATATATTTT
CDR3 protein: CASGSGAGNTIYF

V gene: TRBV5-1
D gene: TRBD1
clone size: .
J gene: TRBJ2-5
CDR3 DNA: TGCGCCAGCAGCCCTACAGGGGGCGCGGGGGAGACCCAGTACTTC
CDR3 protein: CASSPTGGAGETQYF

V gene: TRBV5-1
D gene: .
clone size: .
J gene: TRBJ2-5
CDR3 DNA: TGCGCCAGCAGCCCACCCGTAGGGCGGGGAGGGACCCAGTACTTC
CDR3 protein: CASSPPVGRGGTQYF

V gene: TRBV11-3
D gene: .
clone size: .
J gene: TRBJ2-2
CDR3 DNA: TGTGCCAGCAGCTCCAATCAAGGGTCCGACACCGGGGAGCTGTTTTTT
CDR3 protein: CASSSNQGSDTGELFF

V gene: TRBV5-1
D gene: TRBD1
clone size: once
J gene: TRBJ2-1
CDR3 DNA: TGCGCCAGCAGCTCCGGGACAGGGGGCAATGAGCAGTTCTTC
CDR3 protein: CASSSGTGGNEQFF

V gene: TRBV5-1
D gene: .
clone size: .
J gene: TRBJ1-1
CDR3 DNA: TGCGCCAGCAGCTTGGTTCCGGGGACTGAAGCTTTCTTT
CDR3 protein: CASSLVPGTEAFF

V gene: TRBV9
D gene: .
clone size: .
J gene: TRBJ1-1
CDR3 DNA: TGTGCCAGCAGCGTAGGGAGGGAAGCTTTCTTT
CDR3 protein: CASSVGREAFF

V gene: TRBV7-8
D gene: .
clone size: .
J gene: TRBJ2-3
CDR3 DNA: TGTGCCAGCAGCCCGACTATAACAGATACGCAGTATTTT
CDR3 protein: CASSPTITDTQYF

V gene: TRBV30
D gene: TRBD2
clone size: .
J gene: TRBJ2-1
CDR3 DNA: TGTGCCTGGACTAAGGGACTAGCGGGGCTCAATGAGCAGTTCTTC
CDR3 protein: CAWTKGLAGLNEQFF

V gene: TRBV19
D gene: .
clone size: .
J gene: TRBJ1-4
CDR3 DNA: TGTGCCAGTAAAGACGCCCAGACCGGGAATGAAAAACTGTTTTTT
CDR3 protein: CASKDAQTGNEKLFF

V gene: TRBV27
D gene: TRBD1
clone size: .
J gene: TRBJ2-5
CDR3 DNA: TGTGCCAGCAGCTGGGACAGCCAAGAGACCCAGTACTTC
CDR3 protein: CASSWDSQETQYF

V gene: TRBV28
D gene: .
clone size: .
J gene: TRBJ2-3
CDR3 DNA: TGTGCCAGCAGTTCACCGACAATTGATGCGGATACGCAGTATTTT
CDR3 protein: CASSSPTIDADTQYF

V gene: TRBV18
D gene: TRBD2
clone size: .
J gene: TRBJ2-1
CDR3 DNA: TGTGCCAGCTCATCTAGCGGTTACTCCTACAATGAGCAGTTCTTC
CDR3 protein: CASSSSGYSYNEQFF

V gene: TRBV28
D gene: .
clone size: .
J gene: TRBJ1-2
CDR3 DNA: TGTGCCAGCAGAAAGGCTGGCTACACCTTC
CDR3 protein: CASRKAGYTF

V gene: TRBV2
D gene: TRBD1
clone size: once
J gene: TRBJ1-1
CDR3 DNA: TGTGCCAGCACACCCGGCAACAGGGGGACTGAAGCTTTCTTT
CDR3 protein: CASTPGNRGTEAFF

V gene: TRBV5-1
D gene: TRBD1
clone size: .
J gene: TRBJ1-1
CDR3 DNA: TGCGCCAGCAGAGACCGGACAGGACAAAACACTGAAGCTTTCTTT
CDR3 protein: CASRDRTGQNTEAFF

V gene: TRBV5-1
D gene: TRBD1
clone size: .
J gene: TRBJ2-2
CDR3 DNA: TGCGCCAGCAGCTTGGACAGGGGGAGTACCGGGGAGCTGTTTTTT
CDR3 protein: CASSLDRGSTGELFF

V gene: TRBV5-1
D gene: TRBD2
clone size: .
J gene: TRBJ2-7
CDR3 DNA: TGCGCCAGCAGCGACCCCGGGACTACCTACGAGCAGTACTTC
CDR3 protein: CASSDPGTTYEQYF

V gene: TRBV29-1
D gene: .
clone size: .
J gene: TRBJ1-2
CDR3 DNA: TGCAGCGCCCGCGGGGCGGGGGCAGGGGGCTACACCTTC
CDR3 protein: CSARGAGAGGYTF

V gene: TRBV2
D gene: .
clone size: .
J gene: TRBJ1-6
CDR3 DNA: TGTGCCAGCAGTGAAGACAGAAATTCACCCCTCCACTTT
CDR3 protein: CASSEDRNSPLHF

V gene: TRBV5-1
D gene: .
clone size: .
J gene: TRBJ1-3
CDR3 DNA: TGCGCCAGCAGCGCAGACGGGAGCTCTGGAAACACCATATATTTT
CDR3 protein: CASSADGSSGNTIYF

V gene: TRBV5-1
D gene: .
clone size: .
J gene: TRBJ1-5
CDR3 DNA: TGCGCCAGCAGCTTGATAGGGGATCAGCCCCAGCATTTT
CDR3 protein: CASSLIGDQPQHF

V gene: TRBV19
D gene: .
clone size: .
J gene: TRBJ1-2
CDR3 DNA: TGTGCCAGTAGTATAGGAACGGAGCCTAGGAGCGGCTACACCTTC
CDR3 protein: CASSIGTEPRSGYTF

V gene: TRBV5-1
D gene: .
clone size: .
J gene: TRBJ2-2
CDR3 DNA: TGCGCCAGCAGTTTGTCAGGGGACGCCGGGGAGCTGTTTTTT
CDR3 protein: CASSLSGDAGELFF

V gene: TRBV19
D gene: .
clone size: .
J gene: TRBJ2-7
CDR3 DNA: TGTGCCAGTAGACCCAGACAGTCCCCCTACGAGCAGTACTTC
CDR3 protein: CASRPRQSPYEQYF

V gene: TRBV6-5
D gene: .
clone size: .
J gene: TRBJ1-2
CDR3 DNA: TGTGCCAGCAGTTACTCGATCCAACAGCCATATGGCTACACCTTC
CDR3 protein: CASSYSIQQPYGYTF

V gene: TRBV7-8
D gene: .
clone size: .
J gene: TRBJ1-2
CDR3 DNA: TGTGCCAGCAGCTTAGCGCCAGGGTTCTATGGCTACACCTTC
CDR3 protein: CASSLAPGFYGYTF

V gene: TRBV4-1
D gene: TRBD2
clone size: .
J gene: TRBJ2-1
CDR3 DNA: TGCGCCAGCAGCCAAGAGGGCGGGAGGGATGAGCAGTTCTTC
CDR3 protein: CASSQEGGRDEQFF

V gene: TRBV30
D gene: .
clone size: .
J gene: TRBJ1-4
CDR3 DNA: TGTGCCTGGAGTGTGTCTCTGGGCAGGGGACTGGGTAGTGAAAAACTGTTTTTT
CDR3 protein: CAWSVSLGRGLGSEKLFF

V gene: TRBV5-1
D gene: .
clone size: .
J gene: TRBJ1-1
CDR3 DNA: TGCGCCAGCAGCTTGGTACAGGTTGGGGGGTCCACTGAAGCTTTCTTT
CDR3 protein: CASSLVQVGGSTEAFF

V gene: TRBV5-1
D gene: TRBD1
clone size: .
J gene: TRBJ2-2
CDR3 DNA: TGCGCCAGCAGCCTGCGGACAGGGGGCTTTACCGGGGAGCTGTTTTTT
CDR3 protein: CASSLRTGGFTGELFF

V gene: TRBV30
D gene: TRBD1
clone size: once
J gene: TRBJ1-2
CDR3 DNA: TGTGCCTGGAGTCCACCGGGACAGGGGCTAGGCTATGGCTACACCTTC
CDR3 protein: CAWSPPGQGLGYGYTF

V gene: TRBV7-7
D gene: .
clone size: once
J gene: TRBJ2-2
CDR3 DNA: TGTGCCAGCAGCTTAATATCCGGAACCGGGGAGCTGTTTTTT
CDR3 protein: CASSLISGTGELFF

V gene: TRBV6-1
D gene: .
clone size: .
J gene: TRBJ2-7
CDR3 DNA: TGTGCCAAAAAGGTCAGGTTCAACGAGCAGTACTTC
CDR3 protein: CAKKVRFNEQYF

V gene: TRBV6-5
D gene: .
clone size: .
J gene: TRBJ1-1
CDR3 DNA: TGTGCCAGCAGTCCGGGACGGGTGAACACTGAAGCTTTCTTT
CDR3 protein: CASSPGRVNTEAFF